Each of the 17 T cell receptor beta chains below was sequenced from the same sample in a study of radiotherapy plus CTLA-4 blockade in lung cancer. The assay was immunoSEQ multiplex PCR, and TCRdb's table has in-frame clones only and misses some. This table holds some 80,000 clones, under 90% found once. The sequences come from peripheral blood, collected from a patient treated with radiotherapy plus ipilimumab. Receptors were obtained from a human donor with non-small cell lung cancer who had stable disease on radiotherapy plus ipilimumab.

This chain links TRBV14 with TRBJ2-7; 11 nucleotides line up with TRBD2. The CDR3 is 19 residues long. The J segment lost 2 bases and the V segment lost 4 bases, leaving 16 bases of the junction unmatched. Looked up from germline, CDR1 is SGHDN and CDR2 is FVKESK. This CDR3 reads CASSRHLTSGGSKTYEQYF. The CDR3 DNA reads TGTGCCAGCAGCCGCCATCTTACTAGCGGGGGCTCAAAAACCTACGAGCAGTACTTC.

The CDR3: CASSFSSYEQYF. Written as DNA, the CDR3 is TGTGCCAGCAGCTTTAGCTCCTACGAGCAGTACTTC. The chain recombines TRBV5-8 with TRBJ2-7; D call uncertain. Germline-derived CDR1 and CDR2 are SGHTS and YDEGEE. CDR3 length equals 12 residues. V lost 2 bases and J lost 0, with 3 bases in between.

J is TRBJ2-5 and V is TRBV5-4; D is ambiguous. This CDR3 has 12 amino acids. Germline values: CDR1 SGHNT, CDR2 YYREEE (reference sequence). Between the trimmed V and J ends, which lost 2 bases and 4 bases, there was a span of 6 bases. In DNA, the CDR3 is TGTGCCAGCAGCTTTGGGTTAGAGACCCAGTACTTC. Translation gives CASSFGLETQYF.

V and J are TRBV5-1 and TRBJ2-4; 7 nucleotides align to TRBD1. CDR1 is SGHRS and CDR2 is YFSETQ in the germline V gene. The CDR3 runs 15 residues. J was trimmed by 7 bases and V by 0 bases; bases with no gene match: 7. CDR3 protein: CASSLAETGLNIQYF. As DNA, the CDR3 is TGCGCCAGCAGCTTGGCCGAGACAGGGTTGAACATTCAGTACTTC.

The chain joins TRBV11-2 to TRBJ2-7; a possible D gene is TRBD1 (6 bases). Looked up from germline, CDR1 is SGHAT and CDR2 is FQNNGV. Trimming cost V 6 bases and J 2 bases, with 14 bases left between them. CDR3 length: 14 amino acids. CDR3 nucleotide sequence: TGTGCCAGCAGACCCCTAACAGGGACCTACGAGCAGTACTTC. This gives the protein CASRPLTGTYEQYF.

This clone appeared a few times. V and J are TRBV11-3 and TRBJ2-6, with TRBD1 matching over 11 bases. This CDR3 is built from 15 residues. CDR1 is SGHNT, CDR2 YENEEA, per germline. With 4 bases clipped from V and 7 bases from J, the junction kept 3 bases outside the gene matches. The CDR3 here is CASSSGTGGANVLTF. The CDR3 region has the DNA TGTGCCAGCAGCTCCGGGACAGGGGGAGCCAACGTCCTGACTTTC.

This clone appeared a few times. This rearrangement joins TRBV6-6 to TRBJ1-3; the match to TRBD1 covers 9 bases. The ends lost 4 bases at V and 3 bases at J; junction bases unmatched: 4. Germline V gene lookup returns CDR1 MNHNY and CDR2 SVGAGI (reference sequence). The CDR3 sequence is 15 residues long. CDR3 in amino acids: CASSSQGAGGNTIYF. CDR3 nucleotide sequence: TGTGCCAGCAGTTCACAGGGGGCAGGTGGAAACACCATATATTTT.

There are a few counts of this clone. The V and J genes are TRBV14 and TRBJ1-4; the D gene is possibly TRBD1 (6 bases). Per germline, CDR1 SGHDN and CDR2 FVKESK. Trimming stripped 6 bases from V and 5 bases from J, with 22 bases between. This CDR3 is 17 amino acids long. DNA for the CDR3: TGTGCCAGCAGTTCCTATGGGACACGAACTCTAAATGAAAAACTGTTTTTT. Protein sequence: CASSSYGTRTLNEKLFF.

The chain is built from TRBV7-3 and TRBJ1-1; D possibly corresponds to TRBD1 (5 bases). V was pared by 5 bases and J by 4 bases, with 11 bases between. CDR3 length equals 13 residues. Germline assignment: CDR1 SGHTA and CDR2 FQGTGA. CDR3 protein: CASSPRDLTEAFF. DNA of the CDR3: TGTGCCAGCAGCCCTCGGGACCTCACTGAAGCTTTCTTT.

The chain couples TRBV9 to TRBJ2-7, with TRBD1 matching over 7 bases. This CDR3 comprises 15 residues. The V and J ends lost 0 bases and 3 bases, in that order; junction bases with no gene match: 6. Germline CDR1 reads SGDLS; CDR2 reads YYNGEE. The CDR3 protein is CASSVATGANYEQYF. The CDR3 DNA sequence: TGTGCCAGCAGCGTAGCAACAGGGGCAAACTACGAGCAGTACTTC.

This chain links TRBV18 with TRBJ1-1; the D is unclear. V shed 3 bases and J shed 5 bases, with 13 bases lying between them. The CDR3 spans 14 residues. Germline CDR1 is KGHSH and CDR2 is LQKENI. Here the CDR3 reads CASSPFRIGTEAFF. As DNA, the CDR3 is TGTGCCAGCTCACCCTTCAGGATCGGGACTGAAGCTTTCTTT.

This chain links TRBV7-2 with TRBJ2-7, with D perhaps given as TRBD1 or TRBD2 (6 bases each). The CDR3 runs to 14 residues. The ends were cut back, 1 base at V and 7 bases at J, with 14 bases in the middle. CDR1 SGHTA and CDR2 FQGNSA come from the germline V gene. CDR3 bases: TGTGCCAGCAGCTTAGGAGGGGGGTCTCGGGAGCAGTACTTC. Translation gives CASSLGGGSREQYF.

The J gene is TRBJ2-1, the V gene TRBV5-1; 7 bases map to TRBD1. CDR1 is SGHRS, CDR2 YFSETQ, per germline. J was trimmed by 5 bases and V by 4 bases; bases with no gene match: 6. This CDR3 has 14 residues. The DNA for the CDR3 is TGCGCCAGCAGCCATTGGACAGGTGACAATGAGCAGTTCTTC. Residues: CASSHWTGDNEQFF.

The chain couples TRBV6-5 to TRBJ1-2; tentative D call: TRBD1 (5 bases). V shed 8 bases and J shed 8 bases, with 12 bases lying between them. The CDR3 has 11 amino acids. Germline loops: CDR1 MNHEY, CDR2 SVGAGI. CDR3 sequence reads: CASGRDLGYTF. Written as DNA, the CDR3 is TGTGCCAGCGGCAGGGATCTCGGCTACACCTTC.

The chain links TRBV5-4 to TRBJ2-3; D perhaps matches TRBD2 (5 bases). The germline V gene has CDR1 SGHNT and CDR2 YYREEE (reference sequence). The CDR3 consists of 16 residues. V shed 1 base and J shed 4 bases, with 16 bases lying between them. The CDR3 DNA sequence: TGTGCCAGCAGCTTGTCCGTGGGAGTTGGGGCAGATACGCAGTATTTT. This sequence encodes CASSLSVGVGADTQYF.

This clone was seen more than once but under ten times. V and J are TRBV7-2 and TRBJ2-1; 9 bases agree with TRBD2. The germline V gene has CDR1 SGHTA and CDR2 FQGNSA. The CDR3 extends over 15 amino acids. V lost 1 base and J lost 8; bases outside the gene matches: 6. Written as DNA, the CDR3 is TGTGCCAGCAGCTTAGGAACATTAGCGGGAGATGAGCAGTTCTTC. Translated, it gives CASSLGTLAGDEQFF. Full variable domain (outside the CDR3, taken from reference TRBV7-2 and TRBJ2-1): GAGVSQSPSNKVTEKGKDVELRCDPISGHTALYWYRQSLGQGLEFLIYFQGNSAPDKSGLPSDRFSAERTGGSVSTLTIQRTQQEDSAVYLCASSLGTLAGDEQFFGPGTRLTVL.

The chain recombines TRBV18 with TRBJ2-7; D is uncertain. Trimming stripped 3 bases from V and 12 bases from J, with 18 bases between. Germline loops: CDR1 KGHSH, CDR2 LQKENI. This CDR3 has 13 amino acids. CDR3 residues: CASSPVESLEGYF. The CDR3, as DNA: TGTGCCAGCTCACCCGTCGAGTCCCTCGAAGGGTACTTC. The entire variable domain, with the rest obtained from reference TRBV18 and TRBJ2-7, is as follows: NAGVMQNPRHLVRRRGQEARLRCSPMKGHSHVYWYRQLPEEGLKFMVYLQKENIIDESGMPKERFSAEFPKEGPSILRIQQVVRGDSAAYFCASSPVESLEGYFGPGTRLTVT.